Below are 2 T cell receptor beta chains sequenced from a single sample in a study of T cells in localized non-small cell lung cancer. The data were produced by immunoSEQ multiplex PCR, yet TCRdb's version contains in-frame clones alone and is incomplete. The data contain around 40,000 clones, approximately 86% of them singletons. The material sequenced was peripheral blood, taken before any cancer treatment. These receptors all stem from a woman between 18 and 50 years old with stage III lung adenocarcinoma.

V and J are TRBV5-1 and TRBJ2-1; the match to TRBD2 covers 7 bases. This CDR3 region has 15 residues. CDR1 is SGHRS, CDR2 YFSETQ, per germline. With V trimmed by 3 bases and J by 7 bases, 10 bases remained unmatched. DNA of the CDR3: TGCGCCAGCAGCTCCCAGTCATCCGGGGGGAATGAGCAGTTCTTC. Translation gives CASSSQSSGGNEQFF.

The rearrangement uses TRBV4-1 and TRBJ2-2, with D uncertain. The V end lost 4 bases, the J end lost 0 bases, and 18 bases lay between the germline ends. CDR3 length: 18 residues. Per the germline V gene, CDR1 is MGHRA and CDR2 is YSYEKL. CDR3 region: CASSREVSGGSNTGELFF. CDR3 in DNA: TGCGCCAGCAGCCGTGAAGTCAGTGGTGGGTCGAACACCGGGGAGCTGTTTTTT.